These 18 T cell receptor beta chains were all obtained from the same sample, sequenced in a study of cytomegalovirus exposure and HLA in healthy donors. Profiled with immunoSEQ multiplex PCR; TCRdb holds only in-frame clones, not every one. This table holds some 170,000 clones, 85% to 90% found once. The sample consisted of PBMCs. Receptor source: a woman aged 25 to 45 in good health and CMV-seronegative.

The chain combines TRBV5-4 with TRBJ1-4; 8 bases fit TRBD1. Germline V gene data show CDR1 as SGHNT and CDR2 as YYREEE (reference sequence). This CDR3 comprises 14 residues. V lost 0 bases, J lost 5 bases, and 0 bases stayed unmatched. CDR3 coding DNA: TGTGCCAGCAGCTTGGACAGGGGGAATGAAAAACTGTTTTTT. It specifies CASSLDRGNEKLFF.

This chain connects TRBV9 to TRBJ2-6; 9 bases map to TRBD1. This CDR3 comprises 17 residues. Trimming at V came to 2 bases and at J to 0 bases, leaving 3 bases not matched to a gene. Germline CDR1 SGDLS, CDR2 YYNGEE. The CDR3 DNA follows: TGTGCCAGCAGCGTCGGACAGGGGCGCTCTGGGGCCAACGTCCTGACTTTC. Its protein product is CASSVGQGRSGANVLTF.

The chain joins TRBV19 to TRBJ1-1; D is possibly TRBD1 (5 bases). CDR1 and CDR2 from the germline V gene are LNHDA and SQIVND (reference sequence). CDR3 size: 16 residues. V was cut by 6 bases and J by 0 bases, with 17 bases left in between. The CDR3 sequence is CASRGPRGSMNTEAFF. CDR3 DNA sequence: TGTGCCAGTAGAGGCCCGCGGGGGTCTATGAACACTGAAGCTTTCTTT.

The chain is built from TRBV5-8 and TRBJ2-7, with 14 bases identical to TRBD2. Germline CDR1 reads SGHTS; CDR2 reads YDEGEE. CDR3 length: 17 residues. The trim removed 4 bases at V and 4 bases at J, leaving 10 bases unmatched. DNA of the CDR3: TGTGCCAGCAGCCTAACCGGGACTAGCGGGGGTTTGTACGAGCAGTACTTC. It codes for CASSLTGTSGGLYEQYF.

V is TRBV18 and J is TRBJ1-2, with 8 bases matching TRBD1. After removal of 3 bases from V and 9 bases from J, the junction contained 12 bases not matched to a gene. The CDR3 has 15 residues. Germline CDR1 is KGHSH and CDR2 is LQKENI. The CDR3 coding sequence is TGTGCCAGCTCACCTTCTCCAGCGACAGGGGAGAGCTACACCTTC. Its translation is CASSPSPATGESYTF.

The chain couples TRBV7-2 to TRBJ1-5; D ambiguous. This CDR3 has 15 residues. CDR1 SGHTA and CDR2 FQGNSA come from the germline V gene. V was clipped by 1 base and J by 2 bases, with 9 bases between them. The CDR3 loop is CASSLGWSGNQPQHF. The DNA of the CDR3 is TGTGCCAGCAGCTTAGGGTGGTCTGGCAATCAGCCCCAGCATTTT.

This rearrangement joins TRBV10-1 to TRBJ2-2; TRBD1 is a possible D gene (6 bases). This CDR3 is built from 17 residues. Trimming removed 3 bases from V and 1 base from J, with 15 bases in between. CDR1 and CDR2 from the germline V gene are WNHNN and SYGVQD (reference sequence). This CDR3 is CASSDPDSQGNTGELFF. The CDR3 DNA follows: TGCGCCAGCAGTGACCCTGATTCACAGGGGAACACCGGGGAGCTGTTTTTT.

This clone occurred once. This CDR3 reads CATSRGGETDTQYF. In nucleotides, the CDR3 is TGTGCCACCAGCAGAGGCGGGGAAACAGATACGCAGTATTTT. V gene TRBV15 combines with J gene TRBJ2-3; D might be TRBD2 (6 bases). Germline loops: CDR1 LNHNV, CDR2 YYDKDF (reference sequence). With 1 base removed from V and 3 bases from J, the gap between germline ends came to 8 bases. There are 14 residues in the CDR3.

This chain links TRBV7-8 with TRBJ2-3, with 9 bases fitting TRBD2. This CDR3 comprises 17 residues. Germline V lookup: CDR1 SGHVS, CDR2 FQNEAQ. The V segment lost 1 base and the J segment 2 bases; nucleotides outside the gene matches: 7. The CDR3 DNA reads TGTGCCAGCAGCTTAGTAGCGACTAGCGGTGCCACAGATACGCAGTATTTT. It is translated as CASSLVATSGATDTQYF.

This clone was counted a few times. The chain recombines TRBV11-1 with TRBJ2-7, with D uncertain. Per germline, CDR1 SGHAT and CDR2 FQDESV (reference sequence). V lost 2 bases, J lost 6 bases, and 14 bases lay in between. This CDR3 has 14 residues. The CDR3 region is CASSLFRVGSEQYF. The DNA for the CDR3 is TGTGCCAGCAGCTTATTCCGGGTTGGAAGCGAGCAGTACTTC.

V gene TRBV6-5 combines with J gene TRBJ1-2, with TRBD1 as a possible D gene (5 bases). This CDR3 region has 14 residues. Trimming took off 7 bases at V and 0 bases at J, with 12 bases between the two ends. In germline, CDR1 is MNHEY, CDR2 SVGAGI. CDR3 sequence reads: CASTQTTANYGYTF. The CDR3 DNA follows: TGTGCCAGCACCCAGACGACAGCTAACTATGGCTACACCTTC.

The rearrangement links TRBV7-2 to TRBJ2-3; the D is unclear. The CDR3 has 13 residues. Germline V gene data show CDR1 as SGHTA and CDR2 as FQGNSA. V was pared by 1 base and J by 4 bases, with 6 bases between. CDR3: CASSLVVADTQYF. The CDR3 DNA sequence: TGTGCCAGCAGCTTAGTCGTTGCAGATACGCAGTATTTT.

The chain couples TRBV2 to TRBJ1-2; the match to TRBD1 covers 10 bases. The CDR3 is 15 residues long. The ends lost 7 bases at V and 4 bases at J; junction bases unmatched: 9. Germline V gives CDR1 SNHLY, CDR2 FYNNEI. DNA for the CDR3: TGTGCCAGCACCCCCGGGACAGGGGATGGCTATGGCTACACCTTC. Translated: CASTPGTGDGYGYTF.

The V and J genes are TRBV2 and TRBJ1-3, with D uncertain. Trimming removed 3 bases at V and 0 bases at J, with 9 bases between. The CDR3 runs 15 residues. The germline CDR1 and CDR2 sequences are SNHLY and FYNNEI. The CDR3 coding sequence is TGTGCCAGCAGTGAGTATCAGAGCTCTGGAAACACCATATATTTT. Translation: CASSEYQSSGNTIYF.

The rearrangement links TRBV18 to TRBJ2-7; 10 positions match TRBD2. Germline trimming cut 5 bases from V and 1 base from J; bases unmatched to any gene: 14. This CDR3 region has 18 residues. CDR1 and CDR2 (germline): KGHSH, LQKENI. The CDR3 here is CASSIGRVAGGPSYEQYF. Written as DNA, the CDR3 is TGTGCCAGCTCAATTGGAAGGGTAGCGGGAGGCCCTTCCTACGAGCAGTACTTC.

The rearrangement uses TRBV7-9 and TRBJ1-4; TRBD1 aligns across 10 bases. The CDR3 loop spans 16 amino acids. V shed 5 bases, J shed 3 bases, and the junction held 6 bases outside the gene matches. Germline-derived CDR1 and CDR2 are SEHNR and FQNEAQ (reference sequence). In nucleotides, the CDR3 is TGTGCCAGCAGCCCCGGGACAGGGGTGCCTAATGAAAAACTGTTTTTT. It encodes CASSPGTGVPNEKLFF.

This rearrangement joins TRBV9 to TRBJ2-7; D may be TRBD2 (5 bases). Trimming pared 0 bases from V and 2 bases from J, leaving 12 bases between. Germline values: CDR1 SGDLS, CDR2 YYNGEE. The CDR3 runs 15 residues. The CDR3 DNA reads as TGTGCCAGCAGCGTAGCCCCAGCGGACGCCTACGAGCAGTACTTC. Its protein product is CASSVAPADAYEQYF.

V and J are TRBV15 and TRBJ2-1; D is undetermined. V lost 3 bases and J lost 4, with 4 bases in between. Germline V gene lookup returns CDR1 LNHNV and CDR2 YYDKDF (reference sequence). The CDR3 loop spans 12 amino acids. In DNA form, the CDR3 reads TGTGCCACCAGCAGCGGTTACAATGAGCAGTTCTTC. Amino acids: CATSSGYNEQFF. Filled out from reference TRBV15 and TRBJ2-1, the complete variable domain reads DAMVIQNPRYQVTQFGKPVTLSCSQTLNHNVMYWYQQKSSQAPKLLFHYYDKDFNNEADTPDNFQSRRPNTSFCFLDIRSPGLGDTAMYLCATSSGYNEQFFGPGTRLTVL.